This entry lists 5 T cell receptor beta chains sequenced from one sample in a study of T cell responses to AZD1222 COVID-19 vaccine. Sequencing used immunoSEQ multiplex PCR; TCRdb keeps in-frame clones, though not all of them. This table has over 150,000 clones, 85% to 90% appearing once. The sequencing here drew on peripheral blood, taken 28 days after the second AZD1222 dose. All receptors derive from an adult who received the AZD1222 COVID-19 vaccine.

J is TRBJ1-2 and V is TRBV6-4; 7 bases fit TRBD1. J lost 3 bases, V lost 7 bases, and 11 bases had no gene match. The CDR3 extends over 15 amino acids. Germline V gene data show CDR1 as MRHNA and CDR2 as SNTAGT. The CDR3: CASKVRDSDDYGYTF. The CDR3 region has the DNA TGTGCCAGCAAAGTTCGGGACAGCGACGACTATGGCTACACCTTC.

The CDR3: CASSRGYEQYF. CDR3 DNA: TGTGCCAGCAGCCGAGGTTACGAGCAGTACTTC. The chain links TRBV11-2 to TRBJ2-7, with no clear D. CDR3 length equals 11 residues. Looked up from germline, CDR1 is SGHAT and CDR2 is FQNNGV. V was trimmed by 5 bases and J by 4 bases, leaving 6 bases between them.

This clone is a singleton in its sample. Written as DNA, the CDR3 is TGTGCCAGCAGCGTAGCTTGGACAGGGGTGAACAATGAGCAGTTCTTC. Translating gives CASSVAWTGVNNEQFF. The V call is TRBV9, the J call TRBJ2-1, with 9 bases lining up with TRBD1. From germline, CDR1 is SGDLS and CDR2 YYNGEE. V lost 0 bases to trimming and J lost 5 bases; unmatched junction nucleotides: 6. The CDR3 extends over 16 amino acids.

This clone was picked up one time. The chain couples TRBV5-1 to TRBJ1-2; tentative D call: TRBD1 (6 bases). Germline values: CDR1 SGHRS, CDR2 YFSETQ. The CDR3 is 15 amino acids. Between the trimmed V and J ends, which lost 0 bases and 6 bases, there was a span of 15 bases. As DNA, the CDR3 is TGCGCCAGCAGCTTGGACCCAGGCTACAGGGATGGCTACACCTTC. This encodes CASSLDPGYRDGYTF.

This clone has a handful of counts. The chain employs TRBV4-1 and TRBJ1-3; tentatively, D is TRBD1 (6 bases). The CDR3 extends over 16 amino acids. Per the germline V gene, CDR1 is MGHRA and CDR2 is YSYEKL. V was pared by 1 base and J by 0 bases, with 10 bases between. The CDR3 nucleotides read TGCGCCAGCAGCCAAGGAGGGGGTTACTCTGGAAACACCATATATTTT. Protein product: CASSQGGGYSGNTIYF.